Shown below are 4 T cell receptor beta chains from a single sample sequenced in a study of glioma-infiltrating T cells after dendritic cell vaccination. Here immunoSEQ multiplex PCR was the method, and the copy in TCRdb shows in-frame clones only, minus some. Here the sample spans tens of thousands of clones, roughly 83% being singletons. Described time point: after dendritic cell vaccination, including at tumor progression/relapse. The input for sequencing was blood, taken after dendritic cell vaccination. The receptors stem from a human donor with glioblastoma.

This chain links TRBV7-8 with TRBJ2-1; 9 bases agree with TRBD1. The CDR3 spans 19 residues. Germline assignment: CDR1 SGHVS and CDR2 FQNEAQ. The V segment lost 1 base and the J segment 1 base; nucleotides outside the gene matches: 11. The chain's CDR3 is CASSLVSATGQGSYNEQFF. The CDR3 DNA sequence: TGTGCCAGCAGCTTAGTCTCCGCTACGGGACAGGGATCCTACAATGAGCAGTTCTTC.

This sequence joins TRBV5-1 and TRBJ1-1; TRBD1 aligns across 8 bases. The CDR3 sequence is 14 residues long. Trimming at V came to 4 bases and at J to 1 base, leaving 3 bases not matched to a gene. Per germline, CDR1 SGHRS and CDR2 YFSETQ. In DNA, the CDR3 is TGCGCCAGCAGCCAGGGGGCCAGGAACACTGAAGCTTTCTTT. As protein: CASSQGARNTEAFF. The full variable domain, with the rest looked up from reference TRBV5-1 and TRBJ1-1, is KAGVTQTPRYLIKTRGQQVTLSCSPISGHRSVSWYQQTPGQGLQFLFEYFSETQRNKGNFPGRFSGRQFSNSRSEMNVSTLELGDSALYLCASSQGARNTEAFFGQGTRLTVV.

The chain carries TRBV19 and TRBJ1-1, with 8 nucleotides matching TRBD1. The CDR3 contains 14 residues. V trimming: 5 bases; J trimming: 5 bases; junction bases outside the gene matches: 7. From germline, CDR1 is LNHDA and CDR2 SQIVND (reference sequence). CDR3 region: CASSARQGRTEAFF. CDR3 in DNA: TGTGCCAGTAGTGCGAGACAGGGGAGGACTGAAGCTTTCTTT.

The chain links TRBV27 to TRBJ1-4; the D gene is possibly TRBD1 (5 bases). The CDR3 has 15 amino acids. Germline CDR1 and CDR2: MNHEY and SMNVEV (reference sequence). V was pared by 7 bases and J by 0 bases, with 12 bases between. Here the CDR3 DNA reads TGTGCCAGCACTTGGGGGGATGCAACTAATGAAAAACTGTTTTTT. Protein: CASTWGDATNEKLFF.